These T cell receptor beta chains were read from a single sample in a study of cytomegalovirus exposure and HLA in healthy donors. Clones were read by immunoSEQ multiplex PCR, and TCRdb kept only the in-frame ones, dropping some. Here the sample table reports approximately 43,000 clones. Specimen: PBMCs. Receptor source: a woman between 25 and 40 years old in good health and CMV-seronegative. Each CDR3 is given with its conserved first and last residue. D genes are given only for firm matches.

v_call: TRBV20-1; d_call: .; j_call: TRBJ2-1; cdr3_aa: CSASLGDEQFF; cdr3_nt: TGCAGTGCTAGTTTGGGCGATGAGCAGTTCTTC
v_call: TRBV28; d_call: .; j_call: TRBJ2-7; cdr3_aa: CASSATYEQYF; cdr3_nt: TGTGCCAGCAGCGCGACCTACGAGCAGTACTTC
v_call: TRBV14; d_call: .; j_call: TRBJ1-4; cdr3_aa: CASSPAFRGKLFF; cdr3_nt: TGTGCCAGCAGCCCGGCCTTCAGGGGAAAACTGTTTTTT
v_call: TRBV10-3; d_call: TRBD2; j_call: TRBJ2-7; cdr3_aa: CAISEGRGAYEQYF; cdr3_nt: TGTGCCATCAGTGAGGGGAGGGGCGCCTACGAGCAGTACTTC
v_call: TRBV11-3; d_call: TRBD1; j_call: TRBJ1-4; cdr3_aa: CASSRRDSHEKLFF; cdr3_nt: TGTGCCAGCAGCCGCCGGGACAGTCATGAAAAACTGTTTTTT
v_call: TRBV4-2; d_call: TRBD2; j_call: TRBJ2-1; cdr3_aa: CASSLIGGLAGVHEQFF; cdr3_nt: TGTGCCAGCAGTCTCATTGGCGGGCTAGCGGGAGTTCATGAGCAGTTCTTC
v_call: TRBV7-6; d_call: TRBD2; j_call: TRBJ2-7; cdr3_aa: CASSFLGTSGGEQYF; cdr3_nt: TGTGCCAGCAGCTTTCTTGGGACTAGCGGTGGCGAGCAGTACTTC
v_call: TRBV6-1; d_call: .; j_call: TRBJ2-2; cdr3_aa: CATTSNWDTGELFF; cdr3_nt: TGTGCCACGACTAGTAATTGGGACACCGGGGAGCTGTTTTTT
v_call: TRBV29-1; d_call: TRBD1; j_call: TRBJ1-2; cdr3_aa: CSVEWVIRRGQGGDGYTF; cdr3_nt: TGCAGCGTTGAATGGGTTATCCGCCGGGGACAGGGGGGGGACGGCTACACCTTC
v_call: TRBV13; d_call: .; j_call: TRBJ2-1; cdr3_aa: CASSLGQNYNEQFF; cdr3_nt: TGTGCCAGCAGCTTAGGCCAGAACTACAATGAGCAGTTCTTC
v_call: TRBV7-2; d_call: TRBD2; j_call: TRBJ2-7; cdr3_aa: CASSLGGGLHYEQYF; cdr3_nt: TGTGCCAGCAGCTTAGGGGGGGGACTCCACTACGAGCAGTACTTC
v_call: TRBV7-9; d_call: TRBD2; j_call: TRBJ2-1; cdr3_aa: CASSPSGRAYNEQFF; cdr3_nt: TGTGCCAGCAGCCCTAGCGGGAGGGCCTACAATGAGCAGTTCTTC
v_call: TRBV9; d_call: .; j_call: TRBJ2-1; cdr3_aa: CARSVGDEQFF; cdr3_nt: TGTGCCAGAAGTGTGGGCGATGAGCAGTTCTTC
v_call: TRBV6-6; d_call: .; j_call: TRBJ1-2; cdr3_aa: CASSYNSMVGYTF; cdr3_nt: TGTGCCAGCAGTTACAACTCTATGGTTGGCTACACCTTC
v_call: TRBV7-2; d_call: .; j_call: TRBJ2-1; cdr3_aa: CASSPQRVNEQFF; cdr3_nt: TGTGCCAGCAGCCCCCAGCGGGTCAATGAGCAGTTCTTC
v_call: TRBV5-1; d_call: .; j_call: TRBJ1-4; cdr3_aa: CASSLGGATNEKLFF; cdr3_nt: TGCGCCAGCAGCTTGGGCGGAGCAACTAATGAAAAACTGTTTTTT
v_call: TRBV7-6; d_call: TRBD2; j_call: TRBJ2-2; cdr3_aa: CASSFTSGNTGELFF; cdr3_nt: TGTGCCAGCAGCTTTACTAGCGGGAACACCGGGGAGCTGTTTTTT
v_call: TRBV18; d_call: .; j_call: TRBJ1-5; cdr3_aa: CASSPGGSNQHQHF; cdr3_nt: TGTGCCAGCTCACCAGGAGGGAGCAATCAGCACCAGCATTTT
v_call: TRBV5-5; d_call: TRBD1; j_call: TRBJ1-4; cdr3_aa: CASSLKPGQGIEKLFF; cdr3_nt: TGTGCCAGCAGCTTGAAACCGGGACAGGGAATCGAAAAACTGTTTTTT
v_call: TRBV25-1; d_call: .; j_call: TRBJ1-5; cdr3_aa: CASRAGVGQPQHF; cdr3_nt: TGTGCCAGCAGGGCAGGGGTTGGTCAGCCCCAGCATTTT
v_call: TRBV2; d_call: TRBD2; j_call: TRBJ2-1; cdr3_aa: CAITWGLGSNEQFF; cdr3_nt: TGTGCCATAACCTGGGGACTAGGGTCGAATGAGCAGTTCTTC
v_call: TRBV30; d_call: TRBD2; j_call: TRBJ2-1; cdr3_aa: CAWSMTSGNEQFF; cdr3_nt: TGTGCCTGGAGTATGACTAGCGGCAATGAGCAGTTCTTC
v_call: TRBV6-6; d_call: .; j_call: TRBJ1-2; cdr3_aa: CASSYEGWGYTF; cdr3_nt: TGTGCCAGCAGTTACGAGGGTTGGGGCTACACCTTC
v_call: TRBV14; d_call: TRBD2; j_call: TRBJ2-1; cdr3_aa: CASSRSGTRIYNEQFF; cdr3_nt: TGTGCCAGCAGCCGCTCCGGGACTAGGATCTACAATGAGCAGTTCTTC
v_call: TRBV18; d_call: TRBD2; j_call: TRBJ2-6; cdr3_aa: CASSPRPGLSDSGANVLTF; cdr3_nt: TGTGCCAGCTCACCACGACCGGGACTATCAGACTCTGGGGCCAACGTCCTGACTTTC
v_call: TRBV4-2; d_call: TRBD2; j_call: TRBJ2-3; cdr3_aa: CASSQETSGASTDTQYF; cdr3_nt: TGTGCCAGCAGCCAAGAGACTAGCGGAGCTAGCACAGATACGCAGTATTTT
v_call: TRBV4-1; d_call: .; j_call: TRBJ1-2; cdr3_aa: CASSQVRGYGYTF; cdr3_nt: TGCGCCAGCAGCCAAGTCCGGGGCTATGGCTACACCTTC
v_call: TRBV5-1; d_call: TRBD1; j_call: TRBJ2-2; cdr3_aa: CASSLNWDRGFTGELFF; cdr3_nt: TGCGCCAGCAGCTTGAACTGGGACAGGGGCTTCACCGGGGAGCTGTTTTTT
v_call: TRBV6-1; d_call: .; j_call: TRBJ2-7; cdr3_aa: CASKEVSGTQQYF; cdr3_nt: TGTGCCAGCAAGGAGGTCTCTGGGACTCAGCAGTACTTC
v_call: TRBV30; d_call: TRBD2; j_call: TRBJ2-7; cdr3_aa: CAWSGSGRAWEQYF; cdr3_nt: TGTGCCTGGAGTGGCAGCGGGAGGGCCTGGGAGCAGTACTTC
v_call: TRBV19; d_call: .; j_call: TRBJ1-4; cdr3_aa: CASSTGLPTNEKLFF; cdr3_nt: TGTGCCAGTAGCACAGGGCTTCCAACTAATGAAAAACTGTTTTTT
v_call: TRBV6-1; d_call: .; j_call: TRBJ1-1; cdr3_aa: CASSEGSLNTEAFF; cdr3_nt: TGTGCCAGCAGTGAAGGGAGCCTTAACACTGAAGCTTTCTTT
v_call: TRBV28; d_call: TRBD1; j_call: TRBJ2-5; cdr3_aa: CASRGRTGEAQYF; cdr3_nt: TGTGCCAGCAGGGGCCGGACAGGGGAGGCCCAGTACTTC
v_call: TRBV18; d_call: TRBD1; j_call: TRBJ2-7; cdr3_aa: CASSLGQGNIYEQYF; cdr3_nt: TGTGCCAGCTCACTGGGACAGGGGAATATCTACGAGCAGTACTTC
v_call: TRBV7-9; d_call: TRBD1; j_call: TRBJ1-5; cdr3_aa: CASSSGTVGNQPQHF; cdr3_nt: TGTGCCAGCAGCTCAGGGACAGTGGGCAATCAGCCCCAGCATTTT
v_call: TRBV30; d_call: .; j_call: TRBJ1-1; cdr3_aa: CAWSTKSGARTEAFF; cdr3_nt: TGTGCCTGGAGTACGAAGAGCGGGGCGCGCACTGAAGCTTTCTTT
v_call: TRBV2; d_call: TRBD2; j_call: TRBJ2-5; cdr3_aa: CASSALADQETQYF; cdr3_nt: TGTGCCAGCAGCGCCCTAGCGGACCAAGAGACCCAGTACTTC
v_call: TRBV4-2; d_call: TRBD1; j_call: TRBJ2-7; cdr3_aa: CASSQEDTGQGVYEQYF; cdr3_nt: TGTGCCAGCAGCCAGGAAGATACCGGACAGGGGGTATACGAGCAGTACTTC
v_call: TRBV30; d_call: .; j_call: TRBJ2-1; cdr3_aa: CAGSVRDLYYNEQFF; cdr3_nt: TGTGCCGGGAGTGTACGGGACTTATACTACAATGAGCAGTTCTTC
v_call: TRBV18; d_call: TRBD1; j_call: TRBJ1-2; cdr3_aa: CASSPTGGWNYGYTF; cdr3_nt: TGTGCCAGCTCACCTACAGGGGGTTGGAACTATGGCTACACCTTC
v_call: TRBV27; d_call: TRBD2; j_call: TRBJ2-7; cdr3_aa: CASSGTSDAYEQYF; cdr3_nt: TGTGCCAGCAGCGGGACTAGCGACGCCTACGAGCAGTACTTC
v_call: TRBV9; d_call: .; j_call: TRBJ2-7; cdr3_aa: CASSTGVGPYEQYF; cdr3_nt: TGTGCCAGCAGCACCGGGGTAGGGCCCTACGAGCAGTACTTC
v_call: TRBV4-1; d_call: .; j_call: TRBJ1-2; cdr3_aa: CASSQDLYREYGYTF; cdr3_nt: TGCGCCAGCAGCCAAGATCTGTACAGGGAATATGGCTACACCTTC
v_call: TRBV11-2; d_call: .; j_call: TRBJ2-2; cdr3_aa: CASSLERRYTGELFF; cdr3_nt: TGTGCCAGCAGCTTAGAACGCAGATACACCGGGGAGCTGTTTTTT
v_call: TRBV6-1; d_call: TRBD1; j_call: TRBJ1-4; cdr3_aa: CASSPGGKDEKLFF; cdr3_nt: TGTGCCAGCAGTCCAGGGGGCAAGGATGAAAAACTGTTTTTT
v_call: TRBV18; d_call: TRBD1; j_call: TRBJ1-6; cdr3_aa: CASQEGAGNSPLHF; cdr3_nt: TGTGCCAGCCAGGAGGGGGCAGGGAATTCACCCCTCCACTTT